This TCR beta chain is from a study of blood T cell repertoires in COVID-19. Across the whole study: The United States, Italy and Spain provided the acute and convalescent COVID-19 samples. The analysed material was cDNA or gDNA that came from T cells, B-cell-depleted T cells, or PBMCs.

As processed by the authors: Estimates of nucleated cell counts were drawn from the amplification of reference gene primers. Sequencing was performed with immunoSEQ multiplex PCR; in TCRdb, only in-frame clones are kept and a portion is missing. That table gives V, J and clone size, and the DNA gave D and trimming. The repertoire holds about 49,000 clones, with roughly four fifths as singletons. Trimming removed 0 bases from V and 5 bases from J, with 10 bases in between. Per germline, CDR1 SEHNR and CDR2 FQNEAQ (reference sequence). The CDR3 totals 14 residues. This TCR came from an older woman with acute or convalescent COVID-19. The sequencing input was peripheral blood. This chain joins TRBV7-9 and TRBJ2-5; D unclear. CDR3 nucleotide sequence: TGTGCCAGCAGCTTAGCTGCCCCGAGGGAGACCCAGTACTTC. Its translation is CASSLAAPRETQYF.